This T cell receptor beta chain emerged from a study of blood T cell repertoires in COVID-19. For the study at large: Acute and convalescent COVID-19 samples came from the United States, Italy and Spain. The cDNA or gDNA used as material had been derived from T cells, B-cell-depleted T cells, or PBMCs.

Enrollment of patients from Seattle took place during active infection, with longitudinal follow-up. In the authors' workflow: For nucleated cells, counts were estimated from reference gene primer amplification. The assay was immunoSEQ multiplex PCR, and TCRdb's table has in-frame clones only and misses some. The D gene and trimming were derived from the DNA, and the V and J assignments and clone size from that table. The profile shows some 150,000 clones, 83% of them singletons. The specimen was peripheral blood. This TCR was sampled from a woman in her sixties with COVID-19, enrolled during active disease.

The CDR3 reads CASRGQTNYGYTF. The CDR3 DNA sequence: TGTGCCAGCAGGGGACAAACCAACTATGGCTACACCTTC. This chain joins TRBV27 and TRBJ1-2, with D tentatively TRBD1 (6 bases). The V gene's germline CDR1 is MNHEY and CDR2 SMNVEV (reference sequence). V lost 6 bases to trimming and J lost 2 bases, with 10 bases between them. The CDR3 contains 13 residues.